The clone carrying this TCR beta chain was detected only once. Antigen: not known. All CD3G-deficient patients showed autoimmunity, more severe in two. This entry belongs to a study of regulatory T cells. Findings of the study overall: In CD3G-deficient patients, conventional CD4+ T cells were enriched for hydrophobic CDR3 residues at positions 6 and 7.

Amplification used 52 TRBV primers and 13 TRBJ primers. TCRdb's table, derived via immunoSEQ multiplex PCR, lists solely in-frame clones and lacks some. The table shows tens of thousands of clones, with approximately 91% occurring only once. Looked up from germline, CDR1 is MNHNS and CDR2 is SASEGT. The CDR3 length is 17 residues. Deletions cut 1 base from V and 0 bases from J, with 10 bases between. This receptor was obtained from a person aged 18-30 years with CD3G deficiency. The chain joins TRBV6-1 to TRBJ2-6, with D unclear. Sequenced material: conventional CD4+ T cells sorted from blood. The CDR3 reads CASSEDLRISGANVLTF. Written as DNA, the CDR3 is TGTGCCAGCAGTGAAGACCTACGGATCTCTGGGGCCAACGTCCTGACTTTC.